The entry below describes one TCR beta chain. In its sample, this clonotype was seen a few times. The antigen this receptor binds is unknown. Per-base qualities were not stored, and no clone one base away is much larger. This specimen's time point label, interpreted: newly diagnosed GD, antithyroid drugs for less than 3 months. RNA was extracted from PBMCs in TRIzol for both TCR sequencing and RNA sequencing. The diagnosis of Graves' disease followed American Thyroid Association guidelines. The patients came from an endocrinology department in Xi'an, China. Each patient gave approximately 9 milliliters of peripheral blood, collected in an EDTA anticoagulant tube. Ficoll Paque Plus density gradient separation was used to isolate PBMCs, and no further T cell sorting was done. An Agilent 2100 Bioanalyzer and agarose gel were used to check RNA quality, and a NanoDrop 2000 was used to measure RNA concentration.

Libraries were built with multiplex PCR. Instrument used: Illumina HiSeq 4000. To build TCR beta libraries, CDR3 regions were amplified by Arm-PCR using iRepertoire HTBI primers. PCR products were gel purified before sequencing. The paper's data handling went like this. Across samples, around 62 TRBV and 13 to 15 TRBJ segments were identified and used for gene usage analysis of CDR3 amino acid clonotypes. Filtered high-quality paired reads were merged into contigs using COPE and FqMerger. BLAST was used to align contigs to IMGT TRBV, TRBD and TRBJ reference genes, with CDR3 defined following IMGT. Clonotypes above 0.1% frequency were classified as highly expanded clones. Shannon entropy served as the measure of repertoire diversity, while the Gini coefficient captured V-J evenness. A clonotype was considered public if more than one individual shared it. TCRdb redid the processing of the public reads, applying fastp at Q25 and MiXCR, and retained in-frame beta chains. Rows merge per CDR3 protein into single entries with the most common DNA and genes. TCRdb assigned the V and J calls; the authors' analysis was not used. For this sample there are 350,000 to 400,000 distinct CDR3 sequences; 15% to 19% appear just once. Of the sample, 22% falls within the top ten clones.

The sample belongs to a study of regulatory T cells in long-lasting Graves disease (dated by TCRdb to the early 2020s). Turning to the overall study: In the newly diagnosed Graves' disease group, patients had been taking antithyroid drugs for less than 3 months. A total of around 35 samples were covered by TCR sequencing, comprising roughly 13 persistent and around 20 newly diagnosed Graves' disease patients. This study used TCR sequencing and RNA sequencing of peripheral blood to compare persistent Graves' disease patients against newly diagnosed Graves' disease patients. The study was registered as a clinical trial and conducted in China.

Study-level results and caveats: The authors acknowledged the small sample size as a limitation that may reduce accuracy. Only peripheral blood was studied, because thyroid tissue, the primary lesion, was inaccessible. A larger number of public clonotypes was shared among persistent patients (about 2,700) than among newly diagnosed patients (approximately 1,000). Compared with newly diagnosed patients, persistent Graves' disease patients had lower TCR Shannon entropy and fewer highly expanded clones, which suggests clonal expansion. Sequencing and analysis were restricted to the TCR beta chain. Persistent disease showed preferential use of TRBV28, TRBJ1-2 and TRBJ2-5, whereas newly diagnosed disease favored TRBV20-1 and TRBJ2-1.

Based on the germline V gene (reference sequence), the CDR1 and CDR2 sequences are MNHEY and SMNVEV. From the cysteine through the phenylalanine, the CDR3 covers 16 amino acids. Only the CDR3 part of the read is kept: 48 bases, read in frame from the first base. V lost 3 bases and J lost 0 bases; the stretch between them is 14 bases long. The material was peripheral blood mononuclear cells (PBMCs), obtained at new diagnosis, from a patient treated with antithyroid drugs. This chain joins TRBV27 to TRBJ1-1; no D segment can be confidently identified. This clonotype was sampled from a female donor with Graves disease. The DNA is as follows: TGTGCCAGCAGTTTGATTAGTGGGAGCATGAACACTGAAGCTTTCTTT. Its protein reads: CASSLISGSMNTEAFF.